This T cell receptor beta chain is drawn from a study of immune evolution from preneoplasia to lung adenocarcinoma. Method: immunoSEQ multiplex PCR; TCRdb's copy keeps in-frame clones and lacks some. The data contain around 40,000 clones, roughly four fifths of them singletons. Resections took place in Japan or China from about 2014 to 2018. Premalignant or tumor cells were enriched by macro-dissection after pathologic assessment. This CDR3 is built from 17 residues. V was clipped by 5 bases and J by 0 bases, with 17 bases between them. Germline V lookup: CDR1 SGHNT, CDR2 YENEEA. This clonotype was obtained from a person in their sixties or seventies with lung adenocarcinoma. The specimen was FFPE invasive lung adenocarcinoma tissue. This chain connects TRBV11-3 to TRBJ1-3; TRBD1 might be the D (6 bases). The CDR3 region is CASSPGSGAVSGNTIYF. The CDR3 bases are TGTGCCAGCAGCCCAGGGTCAGGGGCCGTCTCTGGAAACACCATATATTTT.